This T cell receptor (beta chain) came from a study of tissue T cells after allogeneic stem cell transplantation. Per germline, CDR1 NNHNN and CDR2 SYGAGS (reference sequence). Trimming removed 1 base at V and 3 bases at J, with 5 bases between. The CDR3 runs 13 residues. CDR3 sequences, V/J genes, frequencies and template counts came from survey-depth TCRbeta sequencing. Repertoires were generated with immunoSEQ multiplex PCR, while TCRdb's copy carries only in-frame clones and drops some. The sample gives 7,500 to 8,500 clones, more than 35% of which show up once; more than 7.5% is in the top ten. The time point was: mouse harvest day 7 after allogeneic transplant. The graft held 10^6 splenic CD5+ T cells and 10^7 T-cell-depleted bone marrow cells. About this clone itself: Gene names and germline match the mouse. The read ends 1 residue early relative to the CDR3; the germline J gene fills the gap.

The genes are TRBV13-2 and TRBJ1-3; D is undetermined. The clonotype comes from a female BALB/c mouse given C57BL/6 T cells with graft-versus-host disease after an allogeneic hematopoietic cell transplant. Input material: gut tissue. The CDR3 is CASGDWDGNTLYF. The DNA read from the CDR3 is TGTGCCAGCGGTGATTGGGATGGAAATACGCTCTAT.